The 18 T cell receptor beta chains given below trace back to one sample, sequenced in a study of CD8 T cell repertoires and HIV-1 epitope variants. No cognate antigen is known for these TCRs. Assay used: immunoSEQ multiplex PCR; TCRdb lists only in-frame clones, some missing. Here the sample spans thousands of clones, 60% to 75% being singletons. Sequencing was performed on cultured CD8+ T cells derived from PBMCs. The receptors stem from a male donor with HIV.

The chain carries TRBV27 and TRBJ2-5, with 7 bases that match TRBD2. Unmatched junction bases numbered 5, after V lost 3 bases and J lost 4 bases. This CDR3 has 14 amino acids. CDR1 MNHEY and CDR2 SMNVEV come from the germline V gene (reference sequence). Here the CDR3 reads CASSLMWGGETQYF. CDR3 in DNA: TGTGCCAGCAGTTTGATGTGGGGGGGAGAGACCCAGTACTTC.

The V call is TRBV15, the J call TRBJ2-7; 7 bases line up with TRBD2. The CDR3 is 15 residues long. V lost 5 bases, J lost 0 bases, and 7 bases stayed unmatched. CDR1 is LNHNV, CDR2 YYDKDF, per germline (reference sequence). The CDR3 is CATSASRGNSYEQYF. The CDR3 DNA reads TGTGCCACCAGCGCTTCGCGGGGGAACTCCTACGAGCAGTACTTC.

This chain connects TRBV2 to TRBJ2-7, with 8 bases matching TRBD2. The CDR3 sequence is 14 residues long. Germline-derived CDR1 and CDR2 are SNHLY and FYNNEI. Trimming removed 6 bases from V and 4 bases from J; junction bases left unmatched: 8. CDR3 nucleotide sequence: TGTGCCAGCAGCCGGGGGGGGTTTGGTTACGAGCAGTACTTC. Its translation is CASSRGGFGYEQYF.

The chain has TRBV2 and TRBJ1-3; D remains unclear. Germline CDR1 SNHLY, CDR2 FYNNEI. The V end was cut by 7 bases, the J end by 0 bases, with 10 bases between. There are 14 residues in the CDR3. In nucleotides, the CDR3 is TGTGCCAGCATGAAACTAGCCTCTGGAAACACCATATATTTT. Its translation: CASMKLASGNTIYF.

This chain links TRBV6-6 with TRBJ2-7; 10 bases are a match to TRBD1. The germline gives CDR1 MNHNY, CDR2 SVGAGI (reference sequence). V trimming: 2 bases; J trimming: 6 bases; junction bases outside the gene matches: 7. The CDR3 is made up of 15 amino acids. The CDR3 DNA reads as TGTGCCAGCAGTTACGAAGGGACAGGGGAGATCGAGCAGTACTTC. This gives the protein CASSYEGTGEIEQYF.

The chain has TRBV5-6 and TRBJ2-5; no reliable D call. Germline V gene lookup returns CDR1 SGHDT and CDR2 YYEEEE. V shed 4 bases and J shed 7 bases, with 8 bases lying between them. The CDR3 has 11 residues. The CDR3 reads CASSVSGTQYF. CDR3 coding DNA: TGTGCCAGCAGCGTTTCGGGGACCCAGTACTTC.

The chain carries TRBV15 and TRBJ1-1, with TRBD1 identical over 7 bases. The junction had 5 bases not matched to a gene; V was cut back by 4 bases and J by 3 bases. The CDR3 is 14 residues long. Germline CDR1 is LNHNV and CDR2 is YYDKDF (reference sequence). The CDR3: CATSKGTDHTEAFF. Written as DNA, the CDR3 is TGTGCCACCAGCAAGGGGACAGACCACACTGAAGCTTTCTTT.

The chain carries TRBV28 and TRBJ1-5, with 9 bases aligning to TRBD1. V was pared by 1 base and J by 5 bases, with 3 bases of the junction left unmatched. Looked up from germline, CDR1 is MDHEN and CDR2 is SYDVKM. This CDR3 spans 15 amino acids. The CDR3 bases are TGTGCCAGCAGTTTATCTGGGACAGGGTATCAGCCCCAGCATTTT. It specifies CASSLSGTGYQPQHF.

The chain couples TRBV5-4 to TRBJ2-5, with TRBD2 matching 15 bases. The assigned J gene may be wrong: the sequence end matches TRBJ2-7 better. Germline assignment: CDR1 SGHNT and CDR2 YYREEE (reference sequence). The CDR3 is 16 residues long. The CDR3 here is CASSPGTSGRKYEQYF. The CDR3 DNA reads TGTGCCAGCAGCCCAGGGACTAGCGGGAGGAAATACGAGCAGTACTTC.

CDR3 protein: CASSQDLGAGNTGELFF. The CDR3, as DNA: TGCGCCAGCAGCCAAGATCTAGGAGCGGGGAACACCGGGGAGCTGTTTTTT. The chain is built from TRBV4-3 and TRBJ2-2, with D possibly being TRBD2 (6 bases). The CDR3 is made up of 17 amino acids. Germline V gives CDR1 LGHNA, CDR2 YSLEER. V was cut by 0 bases and J by 1 base, with 12 bases left in between.

This chain links TRBV5-1 with TRBJ2-7, with 7 bases aligning to TRBD1. This CDR3 comprises 13 residues. Germline trimming cut 3 bases from V and 5 bases from J; bases unmatched to any gene: 5. CDR1 is SGHRS, CDR2 YFSETQ, per germline. The CDR3 region has the DNA TGCGCCAGCAGCTCGACAGGGTGGGACGAGCAGTACTTC. Translated, it gives CASSSTGWDEQYF.

The V gene is TRBV11-2, the J gene TRBJ2-7; TRBD1 matches at 7 bases. Per the germline V gene, CDR1 is SGHAT and CDR2 is FQNNGV. V shed 3 bases and J 7 bases; nucleotides not matched to a gene: 9. The CDR3 length is 14 residues. CDR3 nucleotide sequence: TGTGCCAGCAGCTTGGGACAGTACCTTCGTGAGCAGTACTTC. As protein: CASSLGQYLREQYF. Full variable domain (outside the CDR3, taken from reference TRBV11-2 and TRBJ2-7): EAGVAQSPRYKIIEKRQSVAFWCNPISGHATLYWYQQILGQGPKLLIQFQNNGVVDDSQLPKDRFSAERLKGVDSTLKIQPAKLEDSAVYLCASSLGQYLREQYFGPGTRLTVT.

J is TRBJ2-1 and V is TRBV9; TRBD2 matches at 13 bases. The junction had 19 bases not matched to a gene; V was cut back by 3 bases and J by 1 base. CDR1 is SGDLS, CDR2 YYNGEE, per germline. The CDR3 is made up of 22 amino acids. The CDR3 DNA reads TGTGCCAGCAGCGGTAGTCCCTTCCCGACTAGCGGGGGGCCTTGGTCCTACAATGAGCAGTTCTTC. As protein: CASSGSPFPTSGGPWSYNEQFF.

This clone turned up a few times. This rearrangement joins TRBV25-1 to TRBJ1-5; D unclear. The V end was cut by 2 bases, the J end by 5 bases, with 13 bases between. The CDR3 runs 15 residues. Per germline, CDR1 MGHDK and CDR2 SYGVNS. This chain's CDR3 is CASSERMEGHQPQHF. DNA of the CDR3: TGTGCCAGCAGTGAAAGGATGGAGGGCCATCAGCCCCAGCATTTT.

The rearrangement joins TRBV18 to TRBJ2-1, with TRBD2 matching over 15 bases. Per the germline V gene, CDR1 is KGHSH and CDR2 is LQKENI. The J segment lost 4 bases and the V segment lost 0 bases, leaving 1 base of the junction unmatched. The CDR3 loop spans 17 amino acids. CDR3 region: CASSPPGTSGGYNEQFF. In DNA form, the CDR3 reads TGTGCCAGCTCACCACCTGGGACTAGCGGGGGGTACAATGAGCAGTTCTTC.

V gene TRBV28 combines with J gene TRBJ2-1; D is undetermined. Looked up from germline, CDR1 is MDHEN and CDR2 is SYDVKM. V gave up 3 bases and J gave up 2 bases, with 8 bases separating them. The length of the CDR3 is 14 residues. CDR3 sequence reads: CASSFPQTYNEQFF. CDR3 bases: TGTGCCAGCAGTTTCCCCCAGACCTACAATGAGCAGTTCTTC.

The genes are TRBV7-2 and TRBJ1-1; D may be TRBD1 (5 bases). The CDR3 is made up of 15 amino acids. The germline gives CDR1 SGHTA, CDR2 FQGNSA. V was pared by 2 bases and J by 1 base, with 11 bases between. The CDR3 reads CASSLQPGPNTEAFF. In nucleotides, the CDR3 is TGTGCCAGCAGCTTACAACCGGGGCCGAACACTGAAGCTTTCTTT.

The chain links TRBV2 to TRBJ1-5; 10 bases map to TRBD1. Germline V lookup: CDR1 SNHLY, CDR2 FYNNEI. The CDR3 extends over 15 amino acids. J was trimmed by 5 bases and V by 6 bases; bases with no gene match: 7. The CDR3 is CASRPGTGADQPQHF. CDR3 DNA sequence: TGTGCCAGCAGACCCGGGACAGGGGCCGATCAGCCCCAGCATTTT.